This TCR beta chain comes out of a study of T cell responses to AZD1222 COVID-19 vaccine. Sequenced by immunoSEQ multiplex PCR; TCRdb stores in-frame clones only, minus some. Of over 100,000 clones listed, 88% are singletons. The CDR3 spans 13 residues. V shed 7 bases and J shed 1 base, with 9 bases lying between them. Germline CDR1 and CDR2: SNHLY and FYNNEI. The TCR sequence derives from an adult in good health. The rearrangement joins TRBV2 to TRBJ2-3, with a tentative D call TRBD2 (6 bases). Specimen: peripheral blood, collected on day 0 of AZD1222 vaccination. In DNA, the CDR3 is TGTGCCAGCACAGTAGCGGGCACAGATACGCAGTATTTT. Translating gives CASTVAGTDTQYF.